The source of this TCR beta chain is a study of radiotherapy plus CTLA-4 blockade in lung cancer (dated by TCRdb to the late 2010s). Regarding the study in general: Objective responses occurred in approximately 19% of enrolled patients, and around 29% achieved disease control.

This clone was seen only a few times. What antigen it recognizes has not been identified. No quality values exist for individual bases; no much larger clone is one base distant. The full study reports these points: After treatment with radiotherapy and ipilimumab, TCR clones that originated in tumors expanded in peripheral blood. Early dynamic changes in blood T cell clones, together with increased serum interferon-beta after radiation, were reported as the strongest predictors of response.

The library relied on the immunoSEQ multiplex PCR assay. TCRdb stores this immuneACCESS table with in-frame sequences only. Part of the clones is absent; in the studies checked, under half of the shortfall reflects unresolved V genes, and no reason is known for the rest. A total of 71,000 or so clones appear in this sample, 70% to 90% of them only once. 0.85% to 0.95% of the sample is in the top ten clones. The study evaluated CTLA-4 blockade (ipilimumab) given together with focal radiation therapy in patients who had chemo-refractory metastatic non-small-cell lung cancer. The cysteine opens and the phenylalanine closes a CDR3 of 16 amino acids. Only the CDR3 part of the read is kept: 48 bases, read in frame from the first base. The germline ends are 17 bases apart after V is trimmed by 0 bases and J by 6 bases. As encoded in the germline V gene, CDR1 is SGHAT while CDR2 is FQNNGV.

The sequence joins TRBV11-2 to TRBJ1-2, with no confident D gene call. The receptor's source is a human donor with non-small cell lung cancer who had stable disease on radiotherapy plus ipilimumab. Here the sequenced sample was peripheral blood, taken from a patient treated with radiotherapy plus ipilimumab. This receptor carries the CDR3 CASSLDGTQLRDGYTF. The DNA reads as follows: TGTGCCAGCAGCTTAGATGGTACACAGCTTAGGGATGGCTACACCTTC.